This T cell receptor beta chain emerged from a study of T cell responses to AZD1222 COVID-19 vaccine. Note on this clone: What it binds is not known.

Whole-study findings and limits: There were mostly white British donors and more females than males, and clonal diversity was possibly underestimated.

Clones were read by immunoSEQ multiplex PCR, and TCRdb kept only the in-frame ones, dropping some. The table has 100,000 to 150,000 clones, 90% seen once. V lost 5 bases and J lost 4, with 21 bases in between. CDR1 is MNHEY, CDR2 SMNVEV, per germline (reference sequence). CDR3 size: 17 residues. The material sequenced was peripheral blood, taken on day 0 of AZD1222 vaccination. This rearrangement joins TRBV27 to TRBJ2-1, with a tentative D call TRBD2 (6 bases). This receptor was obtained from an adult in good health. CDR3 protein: CASSMGTSGLLYNEQFF. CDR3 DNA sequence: TGTGCCAGCAGTATGGGGACTTCGGGACTTCTATACAATGAGCAGTTCTTC.